This TCR beta chain was sequenced for a study of cytomegalovirus exposure and HLA in healthy donors. General study results and limits: Fewer N-insertions (relative to the roughly 660-donor mean) were reportedly seen in an Asian-associated ancestry cluster in a later analysis. The study dropped some indistinguishable V segments, TRBV6-2 and TRBV6-3 among them.

Germline lookup yields CDR1 SGHTA and CDR2 FQGTGA. CDR3 length: 18 amino acids. Losses at the gene ends were 8 bases for V and 1 base for J; bases not matched to a gene: 15. Primers: 60 Vbeta forward and 13 Jbeta reverse. Clones were sequenced by immunoSEQ multiplex PCR, and TCRdb holds only the in-frame ones, with some missing. The sample carries approximately 170,000 clones, roughly 85% recorded once. On this clone: Its antigen is not identified.

V is TRBV7-3 and J is TRBJ2-1; 9 positions match TRBD2. Material: PBMCs. The origin of this receptor is a boy under 10 years old in good health and CMV-seronegative. The CDR3 sequence is CASLGASGNQGSYNEQFF. Written as DNA, the CDR3 is TGTGCCAGCTTAGGGGCTAGCGGGAACCAGGGGTCCTACAATGAGCAGTTCTTC.